This passage covers 15 T cell receptor beta chains from one sample sequenced in a study of cytomegalovirus exposure and HLA in healthy donors. Vbeta (60) and Jbeta (13) primers were used in the PCR. Sequencing used immunoSEQ multiplex PCR; TCRdb keeps in-frame clones, though not all of them. The data contain roughly 130,000 clones, just over 65% of them seen just once; the ten biggest clones take up roughly 6%. The sequencing input was PBMCs. These receptors were collected from a woman aged 55-69 years in good health and CMV-seronegative.

This clone was observed once. V gene TRBV15 combines with J gene TRBJ2-7; TRBD2 matches 9 bases. The V gene's germline CDR1 is LNHNV and CDR2 YYDKDF (reference sequence). The J segment lost 2 bases and the V segment lost 1 base, leaving 3 bases of the junction unmatched. The CDR3 extends over 15 amino acids. CDR3 in amino acids: CATSRAGGGAYEQYF. The CDR3 DNA reads as TGTGCCACCAGCAGAGCGGGCGGGGGGGCCTACGAGCAGTACTTC.

J is TRBJ2-2 and V is TRBV7-3; tentatively, D is TRBD2 (5 bases). CDR1 is SGHTA, CDR2 FQGTGA, per germline. Trimming stripped 5 bases from V and 6 bases from J, with 16 bases between. The CDR3 length is 15 residues. The CDR3 loop is CASSPGVATAGELFF. In nucleotides, the CDR3 is TGTGCCAGCAGCCCCGGGGTAGCCACAGCCGGGGAGCTGTTTTTT.

V gene TRBV7-2 combines with J gene TRBJ2-5; 11 nucleotides line up with TRBD1. CDR1 and CDR2 (germline): SGHTA, FQGNSA. Unmatched junction bases numbered 3, after V lost 1 base and J lost 5 bases. The CDR3 contains 15 residues. The DNA for the CDR3 is TGTGCCAGCAGCTTAGTGGACAGGGGGCAGGAGACCCAGTACTTC. Residues: CASSLVDRGQETQYF.

This clone has a handful of counts. V is TRBV28 and J is TRBJ2-7, with D unresolved. CDR1 and CDR2 (germline): MDHEN, SYDVKM. The CDR3 is 15 residues long. Trimming took off 1 base at V and 1 base at J, with 11 bases between the two ends. CDR3 residues: CASSLSDRVSYEQYF. The CDR3 region has the DNA TGTGCCAGCAGTTTATCTGATCGGGTTTCCTACGAGCAGTACTTC.

The rearrangement uses TRBV19 and TRBJ1-5; TRBD1 aligns across 7 bases. The V segment lost 4 bases and the J segment 0 bases; nucleotides outside the gene matches: 3. This CDR3 region has 15 residues. Germline lookup yields CDR1 LNHDA and CDR2 SQIVND (reference sequence). CDR3 region: CASSTQGNSNQPQHF. DNA of the CDR3: TGTGCCAGTAGTACACAGGGGAATAGCAATCAGCCCCAGCATTTT.

The rearrangement uses TRBV4-1 and TRBJ1-4; 9 bases are shared with TRBD1. Looked up from germline, CDR1 is MGHRA and CDR2 is YSYEKL. The trim removed 4 bases at V and 4 bases at J, leaving 4 bases unmatched. This CDR3 has 15 amino acids. This chain's CDR3 is CASSPWTGDNEKLFF. The CDR3 coding sequence is TGCGCCAGCAGCCCGTGGACAGGGGATAATGAAAAACTGTTTTTT.

The rearrangement joins TRBV6-1 to TRBJ1-2, with D unresolved. Per the germline V gene, CDR1 is MNHNS and CDR2 is SASEGT. Trimming stripped 2 bases from V and 5 bases from J, with 15 bases between. There are 15 residues in the CDR3. CDR3 in amino acids: CASSETVPRLYGYTF. The DNA for the CDR3 is TGTGCCAGCAGTGAAACCGTTCCCAGGCTATATGGCTACACCTTC.

This chain connects TRBV20-1 to TRBJ2-1; D is undetermined. The CDR3 consists of 11 residues. Germline V gene data show CDR1 as DFQATT and CDR2 as SNEGSKA (reference sequence). Deletions cut 4 bases from V and 6 bases from J, with 7 bases between. The DNA for the CDR3 is TGCAGTGCTATCGGTGTCAATGAGCAGTTCTTC. It translates to CSAIGVNEQFF.

The chain recombines TRBV19 with TRBJ2-5; TRBD1 agrees at 8 bases. With 4 bases clipped from V and 4 bases from J, the junction kept 5 bases outside the gene matches. This CDR3 comprises 14 residues. Germline V gene data show CDR1 as LNHDA and CDR2 as SQIVND (reference sequence). Here the CDR3 reads CASSTSGGRETQYF. CDR3 DNA sequence: TGTGCCAGTAGTACGTCAGGGGGCAGAGAGACCCAGTACTTC.

The chain recombines TRBV7-9 with TRBJ1-1; D is unresolved. This CDR3 has 13 residues. The V gene's germline CDR1 is SEHNR and CDR2 FQNEAQ (reference sequence). Trimming stripped 8 bases from V and 3 bases from J, with 13 bases between. DNA of the CDR3: TGTGCCAGCTCGAGATTGGTGGACACTGAAGCTTTCTTT. Protein product: CASSRLVDTEAFF. Based on the CDR3 plus reference TRBV7-9 and TRBJ1-1, the full variable domain is DTGVSQNPRHKITKRGQNVTFRCDPISEHNRLYWYRQTLGQGPEFLTYFQNEAQLEKSRLLSDRFSAERPKGSFSTLEIQRTEQGDSAMYLCASSRLVDTEAFFGQGTRLTVV.

The V and J genes are TRBV5-4 and TRBJ2-2; 9 positions match TRBD1. This CDR3 has 15 amino acids. Germline CDR1 is SGHNT and CDR2 is YYREEE (reference sequence). With V trimmed by 4 bases and J by 3 bases, 4 bases remained unmatched. CDR3 DNA sequence: TGTGCCAGCAGCCCGGGACAGGGTTACACCGGGGAGCTGTTTTTT. Translated, it gives CASSPGQGYTGELFF.

The chain couples TRBV6-5 to TRBJ2-7; perhaps TRBD2 as D (5 bases). Trimming shortened V by 5 bases and J by 9 bases, and 17 bases separated the two germline ends. Germline V gives CDR1 MNHEY, CDR2 SVGAGI. The CDR3 runs to 13 residues. The CDR3 nucleotides read TGTGCCAGCAGTCCTCGGACGGGGAGAGGGCAGTACTTC. It encodes CASSPRTGRGQYF.

On this clone itself: Germline and junction disagree at one end, which may indicate a read error. The chain uses TRBV19 and TRBJ1-2, with TRBD1 as a possible D gene (5 bases). CDR1 is LNHDA, CDR2 SQIVND, per germline (reference sequence). The CDR3 extends over 14 amino acids. CDR3 in amino acids: CASSLPTAKYGYTF. The CDR3 DNA reads TGTGCCAGTAGCCTTCCGACAGCTAAGTATGGCTACACCTTC.

There are a few counts of this clone. This sequence joins TRBV2 and TRBJ1-5, with D perhaps TRBD1 (6 bases). The CDR3 has 13 residues. Between the trimmed V and J ends, which lost 5 bases and 6 bases, there was a span of 11 bases. Looked up from germline, CDR1 is SNHLY and CDR2 is FYNNEI. The DNA for the CDR3 is TGTGCCAGCAGTCGACAGGATAGTCAGCCCCAGCATTTT. Translation: CASSRQDSQPQHF.

This clone has only a few counts. The chain links TRBV5-5 to TRBJ2-7, with TRBD2 matching over 8 bases. The CDR3 extends over 16 amino acids. Trimming removed 0 bases from V and 4 bases from J; junction bases left unmatched: 9. Per germline, CDR1 SGHKS and CDR2 YYEKEE (reference sequence). The CDR3 DNA reads as TGTGCCAGCAGCTTGGACCCCGATAAGCGGGAGTACGAGCAGTACTTC. This codes for CASSLDPDKREYEQYF. The whole variable domain, filled in from reference TRBV5-5 and TRBJ2-7, reads DAGVTQSPTHLIKTRGQQVTLRCSPISGHKSVSWYQQVLGQGPQFIFQYYEKEERGRGNFPDRFSARQFPNYSSELNVNALLLGDSALYLCASSLDPDKREYEQYFGPGTRLTVT.